A selection of T cell receptor beta chains follows, all from one sample in a study of T cell responses to AZD1222 COVID-19 vaccine. Profiling relied on immunoSEQ multiplex PCR, and the TCRdb table lists in-frame clones only, not all of them. The sample holds 95,000 or so clones, roughly 88% seen once. The input for sequencing was peripheral blood, taken on day 0 of AZD1222 vaccination. Source of these receptors: an adult in good health. Each CDR3 is given without its conserved first and last residue.

12 | TRBV5-1 | ASSPDTLNTEAF
16 | TRBV9 | ASSLNSGFSSYNSPLH
11 | TRBV6-5 | ASSYEGGYGYT
14 | TRBV6-1 | ASSGPWAGHSNEQF
14 | TRBV28 | ASSSSGTGIRYEQY
9 | TRBV6-5 | ASRGGYEQY
12 | TRBV19 | ASSMRQGNYGYT
11 | TRBV30 | AWSGRAGNTIY
13 | TRBV10-2 | ASNDRGLVNTEAF
13 | TRBV7-6 | ASSLEGTPAYEQY
11 | TRBV28 | ASSLWSNSPLH
15 | TRBV3-1/TRBV3-2 | ASSQVVSREGIEKLF
13 | TRBV7-3 | ASSLYAGRNYGYT
10 | TRBV10-1 | ASSDPGYEQY
14 | TRBV7-9 | ASSLAKGTGSYEQY
14 | TRBV4-1 | ASSQVTMYSNQPQH
11 | TRBV25-1 | ASSEYPGEGYT
12 | TRBV30 | AWSENRITDTQY
12 | TRBV30 | AWGRQDRVFEQY
10 | TRBV19 | ASSSPAYGYT
11 | TRBV3-1/TRBV3-2 | ASRGQGQETQY
12 | TRBV7-6 | ASSFGQTNTEAF
11 | TRBV3-1/TRBV3-2 | ASSPTGNYGYT
12 | TRBV27 | ASSLGTGGYGYT
11 | TRBV4-1 | ASSPRGQETQY
12 | TRBV19 | ASSTRGLNTEAF
12 | TRBV7-2 | ASSLARGNTEAF
11 | TRBV12-3/TRBV12-4 | ASSPVWYYGYT
12 | TRBV5-1 | ASSLGESNQPQH
13 | TRBV28 | ASSPRTGTNTEAF
11 | TRBV10-3 | AISESTGVTQY
11 | TRBV27 | ASSERVGGEQY
14 | TRBV5-4 | ASSLDAGQISYEQY
11 | TRBV12-3/TRBV12-4 | ASSLRSNYGYT
11 | TRBV27 | ASSLTGVSPLH
13 | TRBV5-1 | ASSPQPGIPNTIY